This TCR beta chain was documented in a study of cytomegalovirus exposure and HLA in healthy donors. This CDR3 contains 16 residues. Looked up from germline, CDR1 is SGHKS and CDR2 is YYEKEE (reference sequence). The ends lost 3 bases at V and 2 bases at J; junction bases unmatched: 3. The PCR contained 60 Vbeta and 13 Jbeta primers. Here immunoSEQ multiplex PCR was the method, and the copy in TCRdb shows in-frame clones only, minus some. The table lists under 65,000 clones, with approximately 7% in the top ten. This TCR was sampled from a woman in her forties in good health and CMV-seronegative. The chain uses TRBV5-5 and TRBJ1-6, with 9 bases fitting TRBD1. The source material was PBMCs. The DNA of the CDR3 is TGTGCCAGCAGCTCTACAGGGGGCACCTATAATTCACCCCTCCACTTT. It yields the protein CASSSTGGTYNSPLHF.